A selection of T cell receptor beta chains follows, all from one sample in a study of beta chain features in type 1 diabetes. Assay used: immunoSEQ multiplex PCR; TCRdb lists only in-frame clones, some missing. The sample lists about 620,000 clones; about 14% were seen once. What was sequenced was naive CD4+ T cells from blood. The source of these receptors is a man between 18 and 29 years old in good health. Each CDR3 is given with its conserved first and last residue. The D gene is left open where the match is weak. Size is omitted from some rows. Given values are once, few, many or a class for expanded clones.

DNA: TGTGCCATAAGGGACAGTTCGGTCCCAGAGACCCAGTACTTC
CDR3: CAIRDSSVPETQYF
D: TRBD1
size: -
J: TRBJ2-5
V: TRBV28

DNA: TGCAGCGTTCCAGGACAGGGGGCGGTCGGCACTGAAGCTTTCTTT
CDR3: CSVPGQGAVGTEAFF
D: TRBD1
size: -
J: TRBJ1-1
V: TRBV29-1

DNA: TGTGCCAGCAGCTTAGCTGGGCAGGGATATCAGCCCCAGCATTTT
CDR3: CASSLAGQGYQPQHF
D: -
size: -
J: TRBJ1-5
V: TRBV7-2

DNA: TGCGCCAGCAGAACGACAGGGGGCTCCTACGAGCAGTACTTC
CDR3: CASRTTGGSYEQYF
D: TRBD1
size: -
J: TRBJ2-7
V: TRBV5-1

DNA: TGTGCCAGCAGCCCTCGTAGCACTCTCTATGGCTACACCTTC
CDR3: CASSPRSTLYGYTF
D: -
size: few
J: TRBJ1-2
V: TRBV6-6

DNA: TGTGCCAGCAGAACAGCGGGAGGGCCTTCCAATGAGCAGTTCTTC
CDR3: CASRTAGGPSNEQFF
D: TRBD2
size: few
J: TRBJ2-1
V: TRBV7-2

DNA: TGCGCCAGCAGCTCGAGGGACACCAGAGCCAAAAACATTCAGTACTTC
CDR3: CASSSRDTRAKNIQYF
D: -
size: -
J: TRBJ2-4
V: TRBV11-2

DNA: TGTGCCAGCAACGGACATTTTGGGAATCAGCCCCAGCATTTT
CDR3: CASNGHFGNQPQHF
D: -
size: -
J: TRBJ1-5
V: TRBV2

DNA: TGTGCCAGCAGCGCACAGGTCATGAACACTGAAGCTTTCTTT
CDR3: CASSAQVMNTEAFF
D: -
size: -
J: TRBJ1-1
V: TRBV9

DNA: TGTGCCAGCAGCAAAACGGGCTCTGGGGCCAACGTCCTGACTTTC
CDR3: CASSKTGSGANVLTF
D: -
size: few
J: TRBJ2-6
V: TRBV11-2

DNA: TGTGCCACCAGCAGGTCTGCAGATACGCAGTATTTT
CDR3: CATSRSADTQYF
D: -
size: few
J: TRBJ2-3
V: TRBV15

DNA: TGTGCCAGTAGTATGTCAGCTTCCTACAATGAGCAGTTCTTC
CDR3: CASSMSASYNEQFF
D: -
size: few
J: TRBJ2-1
V: TRBV19

DNA: TGTGCCAGCAGTTCCCCGGGTAGGGACTCCCAAGAGACCCAGTACTTC
CDR3: CASSSPGRDSQETQYF
D: -
size: -
J: TRBJ2-5
V: TRBV28

DNA: TGCGCCAGCAGGAGGAGGGAGGCATTCAATGAGCAGTTCTTC
CDR3: CASRRREAFNEQFF
D: -
size: few
J: TRBJ2-1
V: TRBV5-1

DNA: TGCGCCAGCAGCCACCGACAGGGGATAAGTAGTAACACTGAAGCTTTCTTT
CDR3: CASSHRQGISSNTEAFF
D: TRBD1
size: -
J: TRBJ1-1
V: TRBV5-1

DNA: TGTGCCAGCAGTTACGACAGGTCTTCTAACTATGGCTACACCTTC
CDR3: CASSYDRSSNYGYTF
D: -
size: -
J: TRBJ1-2
V: TRBV6-5

DNA: TGTGCCAGCTCACCTCCTCCGGGACAGGCGAAATACGAGCAGTACTTC
CDR3: CASSPPPGQAKYEQYF
D: TRBD1
size: few
J: TRBJ2-7
V: TRBV18

DNA: TGCAGTGCTAGAGGAAACGAGCAGTACTTC
CDR3: CSARGNEQYF
D: -
size: few
J: TRBJ2-7
V: TRBV20-1

DNA: TGTGCCAGCAGCTCCCCAGGGGCGGGAGTTTCCTACAATGAGCAGTTCTTC
CDR3: CASSSPGAGVSYNEQFF
D: -
size: -
J: TRBJ2-1
V: TRBV7-2

DNA: TGTGCCAGCCGCAGGGGGCATGGGGAGACCCAGTACTTC
CDR3: CASRRGHGETQYF
D: TRBD1
size: -
J: TRBJ2-5
V: TRBV7-2

DNA: TGTGCCAGCAACCGGACCTCCTACTATGGCTACACCTTC
CDR3: CASNRTSYYGYTF
D: -
size: few
J: TRBJ1-2
V: TRBV27

DNA: TGTGCCAGCAGTGTTTCAGATACGCAGTATTTT
CDR3: CASSVSDTQYF
D: -
size: few
J: TRBJ2-3
V: TRBV2

DNA: TGTGCCAGCAGCCCCAGGGGGGGCTACTACGAGCAGTACTTC
CDR3: CASSPRGGYYEQYF
D: -
size: -
J: TRBJ2-7
V: TRBV5-4

DNA: TGTGCCAGCAGCTTGGAGGCCACCCCCATTGGGAATGAGCAGTTCTTC
CDR3: CASSLEATPIGNEQFF
D: -
size: -
J: TRBJ2-1
V: TRBV5-4

DNA: TGCAGTGCTCGACCATTTGAGCAGTTCTTC
CDR3: CSARPFEQFF
D: -
size: few
J: TRBJ2-1
V: TRBV20-1

DNA: TGTGCCAGCAGCTCTGAACGGCGTTACAATGAGCAGTTCTTC
CDR3: CASSSERRYNEQFF
D: -
size: -
J: TRBJ2-1
V: TRBV14

DNA: TGTGCCAGTAAACCCACCCAAATTGGCAATCAGCCCCAGCATTTT
CDR3: CASKPTQIGNQPQHF
D: -
size: -
J: TRBJ1-5
V: TRBV19

DNA: TGTGCCAGCAGCGTTCTATGGACGAGCGAGCAGTACTTC
CDR3: CASSVLWTSEQYF
D: -
size: -
J: TRBJ2-7
V: TRBV9

DNA: TGTGCCAGCAGCTTAGATACGGGAAGTGAGCAGTTCTTC
CDR3: CASSLDTGSEQFF
D: -
size: -
J: TRBJ2-1
V: TRBV7-2

DNA: TGTGCCAGCAGGGGAAGCGGGACAGGGAGACACGAGCAGTACTTC
CDR3: CASRGSGTGRHEQYF
D: TRBD1
size: few
J: TRBJ2-7
V: TRBV28

DNA: TGTGCCAGCTCACCTGGACTAGCGGGAGCCGATGAGCAGTTCTTC
CDR3: CASSPGLAGADEQFF
D: TRBD2
size: few
J: TRBJ2-1
V: TRBV18

DNA: TGTGCCAGCAGCCCCAGGGGGAACACTGAAGCTTTCTTT
CDR3: CASSPRGNTEAFF
D: -
size: few
J: TRBJ1-1
V: TRBV7-3

DNA: TGTGCCAGCAGCCCCGGCGGAACCGAGTACTTC
CDR3: CASSPGGTEYF
D: -
size: few
J: TRBJ2-7
V: TRBV7-9

DNA: TGTGCCAGTAGTTTGACAGGCAATGAGCAGTTCTTC
CDR3: CASSLTGNEQFF
D: -
size: -
J: TRBJ2-1
V: TRBV19

DNA: TGTGCCATCAACCCGGACAGACGGAACACTGAAGCTTTCTTT
CDR3: CAINPDRRNTEAFF
D: -
size: -
J: TRBJ1-1
V: TRBV10-3

DNA: TGTGCCAGCAGACGCCTCAACGGACAGGGACGTGAAGCTTTCTTT
CDR3: CASRRLNGQGREAFF
D: TRBD1
size: few
J: TRBJ1-1
V: TRBV11-2

DNA: TGCGCCAGCAGCTTGGGGGGACAATACTATGGCTACACCTTC
CDR3: CASSLGGQYYGYTF
D: -
size: -
J: TRBJ1-2
V: TRBV5-1

DNA: TGTGCCTGGAGTCTCACCCTCCGGGATGAGCAGTTCTTC
CDR3: CAWSLTLRDEQFF
D: -
size: -
J: TRBJ2-1
V: TRBV30

DNA: TGCGCCAGCCGCCGGGCCGGGAGCTCCTACAATGAGCAGTTCTTC
CDR3: CASRRAGSSYNEQFF
D: -
size: few
J: TRBJ2-1
V: TRBV5-1

DNA: TGTGCCAGCAGCCCGTCCCCGGGACTAGCGGGGTTAGAGACCCAGTACTTC
CDR3: CASSPSPGLAGLETQYF
D: TRBD2
size: -
J: TRBJ2-5
V: TRBV5-4

DNA: TGTGCCAGCAGCTTAAGAGTCCAACGACAGGGAGTGAACTATGGCTACACCTTC
CDR3: CASSLRVQRQGVNYGYTF
D: TRBD1
size: few
J: TRBJ1-2
V: TRBV7-3

DNA: TGTGCCAGCAGCTTCCAGGGCGGGACCACTGAAGCTTTCTTT
CDR3: CASSFQGGTTEAFF
D: -
size: -
J: TRBJ1-1
V: TRBV7-9

DNA: TGCGCCAGCAGCCTAGTGGGTGTACAAGAGACCCAGTACTTC
CDR3: CASSLVGVQETQYF
D: -
size: few
J: TRBJ2-5
V: TRBV5-1

DNA: TGTGCCAGCAGCTTAGTAGGAGGGGGCAATCAGCCCCAGCATTTT
CDR3: CASSLVGGGNQPQHF
D: -
size: -
J: TRBJ1-5
V: TRBV7-2

DNA: TGTGCCATCCCAGGGGGCCCAAACTTGAACACCGGGGAGCTGTTTTTT
CDR3: CAIPGGPNLNTGELFF
D: TRBD1
size: few
J: TRBJ2-2
V: TRBV10-3

DNA: TGTGCCAGCAGTGAATACGCGAACACCGGGGAGCTGTTTTTT
CDR3: CASSEYANTGELFF
D: -
size: -
J: TRBJ2-2
V: TRBV25-1

DNA: TGTGCCAGCAGCTTATTCTCCACAGGGAATGCTGAAGCTTTCTTT
CDR3: CASSLFSTGNAEAFF
D: -
size: -
J: TRBJ1-1
V: TRBV7-6

DNA: TGCGCCAGCAGCCGACCGGACTGGACCAACGAGCAGTACTTC
CDR3: CASSRPDWTNEQYF
D: -
size: -
J: TRBJ2-7
V: TRBV5-1

DNA: TGTGCCAGCAGTGAAGCCCCTACAGGGAGAGCCTACAATGAGCAGTTCTTC
CDR3: CASSEAPTGRAYNEQFF
D: -
size: few
J: TRBJ2-1
V: TRBV6-1

DNA: TGTGCCAGCAGCGCTGGGGTCCGTTATGGCTACACCTTC
CDR3: CASSAGVRYGYTF
D: -
size: few
J: TRBJ1-2
V: TRBV9

DNA: TGCAGCGTTGGGAGGAACACCCCCTACGAGCAGTACTTC
CDR3: CSVGRNTPYEQYF
D: -
size: -
J: TRBJ2-7
V: TRBV29-1

DNA: TGTGCCAGCTCACCAGTCACGTTCGGGGGACAGCGAGCCTACGAGCAGTACTTC
CDR3: CASSPVTFGGQRAYEQYF
D: -
size: -
J: TRBJ2-7
V: TRBV18

DNA: TGTGCCAGCAGCTTAGTGCAAGGATCCTACGAGCAGTACTTC
CDR3: CASSLVQGSYEQYF
D: -
size: few
J: TRBJ2-7
V: TRBV7-2

DNA: TGTGCCAGCAGGCCCGGACGTGGGGGCTACACCTTC
CDR3: CASRPGRGGYTF
D: -
size: few
J: TRBJ1-2
V: TRBV6-5

DNA: TGTGCCAGCTCACCATTCGAGGGTAGTTACGAGCAGTACTTC
CDR3: CASSPFEGSYEQYF
D: -
size: few
J: TRBJ2-7
V: TRBV18

DNA: TGTGCCAGCAGCCAACAAGATACGCAGTATTTT
CDR3: CASSQQDTQYF
D: -
size: -
J: TRBJ2-3
V: TRBV7-9

DNA: TGTGCCAGCAGCTCTGGTGGTCCAAACACTGAAGCTTTCTTT
CDR3: CASSSGGPNTEAFF
D: -
size: -
J: TRBJ1-1
V: TRBV7-3